This TCR beta chain emerged from a study of early T cells in non-severe SARS-CoV-2 infection. Across the study: RNA in bulk from unsorted whole blood was sequenced, and chains were unpaired.

Each CDR3 protein is one row after TCRdb ran MiXCR on the 5' RACE reads. The sample carries 95,000 to 120,000 distinct CDR3 sequences, around 10% recorded once. In this sample, this clonotype turned up a few times. This CDR3 is built from 11 residues. V was trimmed by 5 bases and J by 5 bases, leaving 4 bases between them. Germline V lookup: CDR1 LGHNT, CDR2 FRNRAP. The receptor's source is an adult who was a healthcare worker with PCR-confirmed SARS-CoV-2 infection or an uninfected control (not recorded which). Sequencing was carried out using whole blood. The genes are TRBV12-5 and TRBJ2-1; D unresolved. CDR3 region: CASGPHNEQFF. The DNA of the CDR3 is TGTGCTAGTGGTCCCCACAATGAGCAGTTCTTC.